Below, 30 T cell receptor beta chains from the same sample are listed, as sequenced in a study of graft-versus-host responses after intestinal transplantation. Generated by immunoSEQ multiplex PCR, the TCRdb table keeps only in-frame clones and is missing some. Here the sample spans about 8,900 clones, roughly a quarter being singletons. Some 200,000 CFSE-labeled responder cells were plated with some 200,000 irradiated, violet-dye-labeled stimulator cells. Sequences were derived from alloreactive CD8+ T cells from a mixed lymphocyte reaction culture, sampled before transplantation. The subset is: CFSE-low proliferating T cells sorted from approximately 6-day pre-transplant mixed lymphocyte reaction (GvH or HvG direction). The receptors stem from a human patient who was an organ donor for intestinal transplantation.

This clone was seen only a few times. The CDR3 loop reads CASSLINRGPTNTEAFF. In nucleotides, the CDR3 is TGTGCCAGCAGCTTGATTAATCGGGGTCCCACGAACACTGAAGCTTTCTTT. The chain joins TRBV13 to TRBJ1-1; D unclear. Trimming shortened V by 3 bases and J by 1 base, and 18 bases separated the two germline ends. The CDR3 extends over 17 amino acids. Germline values: CDR1 PRHDT, CDR2 FYEKMQ (reference sequence).

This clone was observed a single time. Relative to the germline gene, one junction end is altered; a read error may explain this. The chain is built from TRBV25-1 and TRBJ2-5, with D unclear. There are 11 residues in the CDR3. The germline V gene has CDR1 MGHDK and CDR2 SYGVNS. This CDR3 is CASSGQETRYF. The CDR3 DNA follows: TGTGCCAGCAGTGGACAAGAGACCCGGTACTTC.

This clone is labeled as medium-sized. CDR3 coding DNA: TGTGCCAGCAGCTTAGAAGGGAGCGGGAGTACCTACAATGAGCAGTTCTTC. Protein product: CASSLEGSGSTYNEQFF. V gene TRBV7-9 combines with J gene TRBJ2-1; 8 bases line up with TRBD2. CDR1 SEHNR and CDR2 FQNEAQ come from the germline V gene (reference sequence). CDR3 length equals 17 residues. With V trimmed by 1 base and J by 2 bases, 7 bases remained unmatched. The whole variable domain, filled in from reference TRBV7-9 and TRBJ2-1, reads DTGVSQNPRHKITKRGQNVTFRCDPISEHNRLYWYRQTLGQGPEFLTYFQNEAQLEKSRLLSDRFSAERPKGSFSTLEIQRTEQGDSAMYLCASSLEGSGSTYNEQFFGPGTRLTVL.

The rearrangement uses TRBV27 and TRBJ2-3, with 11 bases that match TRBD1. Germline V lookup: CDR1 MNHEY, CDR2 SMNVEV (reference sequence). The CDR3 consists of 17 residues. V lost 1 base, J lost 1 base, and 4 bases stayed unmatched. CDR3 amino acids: CASSLYGQGAGTDTQYF. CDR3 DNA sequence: TGTGCCAGCAGTTTATATGGACAGGGGGCTGGCACAGATACGCAGTATTTT.

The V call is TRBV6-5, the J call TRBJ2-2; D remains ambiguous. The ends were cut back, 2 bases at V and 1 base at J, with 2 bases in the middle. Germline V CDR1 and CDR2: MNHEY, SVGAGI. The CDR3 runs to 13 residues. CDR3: CASSYLNTGELFF. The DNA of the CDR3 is TGTGCCAGCAGTTACCTGAACACCGGGGAGCTGTTTTTT.

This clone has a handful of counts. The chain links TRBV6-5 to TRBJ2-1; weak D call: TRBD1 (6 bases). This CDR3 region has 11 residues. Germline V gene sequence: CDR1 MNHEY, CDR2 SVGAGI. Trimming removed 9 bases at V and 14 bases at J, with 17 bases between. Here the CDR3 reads CARTVDSNKFF. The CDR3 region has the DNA TGTGCCAGGACCGTGGACAGCAACAAGTTCTTC.

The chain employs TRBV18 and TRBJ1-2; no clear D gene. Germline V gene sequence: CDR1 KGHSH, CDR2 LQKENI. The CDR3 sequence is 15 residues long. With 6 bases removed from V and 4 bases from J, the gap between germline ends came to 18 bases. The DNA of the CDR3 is TGTGCCAGCTCCCGAAGACGCCGGGCGGCCTATGGCTACACCTTC. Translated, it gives CASSRRRRAAYGYTF.

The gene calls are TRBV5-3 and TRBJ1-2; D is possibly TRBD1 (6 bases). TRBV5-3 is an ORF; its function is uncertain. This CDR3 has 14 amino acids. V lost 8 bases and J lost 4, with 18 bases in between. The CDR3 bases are TGTGCCAGCAGCACCTCGGGGGCGCCCTATGGCTACACCTTC. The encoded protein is CASSTSGAPYGYTF.

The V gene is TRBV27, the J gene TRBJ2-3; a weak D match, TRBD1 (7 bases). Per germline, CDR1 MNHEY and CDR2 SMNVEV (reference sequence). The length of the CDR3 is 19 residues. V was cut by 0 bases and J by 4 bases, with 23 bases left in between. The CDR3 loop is CASSLSRPPVQGGSDTQYF. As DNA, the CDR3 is TGTGCCAGCAGTTTATCCAGACCCCCCGTGCAGGGGGGTTCAGATACGCAGTATTTT.

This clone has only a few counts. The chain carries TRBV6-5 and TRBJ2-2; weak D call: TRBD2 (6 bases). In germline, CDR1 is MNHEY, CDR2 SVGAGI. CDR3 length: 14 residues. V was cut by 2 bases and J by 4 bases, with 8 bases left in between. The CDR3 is CASSYDGGTGELFF. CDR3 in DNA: TGTGCCAGCAGTTACGACGGGGGCACCGGGGAGCTGTTTTTT.

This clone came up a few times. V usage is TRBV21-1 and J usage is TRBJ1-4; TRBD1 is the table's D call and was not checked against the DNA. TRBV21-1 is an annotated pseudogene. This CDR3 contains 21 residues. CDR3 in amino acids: CASSTKWRADRAVETNEKLFF. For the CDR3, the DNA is TGTGCCAGCAGCACAAAATGGCGAGCGGACAGGGCGGTGGAGACTAATGAAAAACTGTTTTTT.

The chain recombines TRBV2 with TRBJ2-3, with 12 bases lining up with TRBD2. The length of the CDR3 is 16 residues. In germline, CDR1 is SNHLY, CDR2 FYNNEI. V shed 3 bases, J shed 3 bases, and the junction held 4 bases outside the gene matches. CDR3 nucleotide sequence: TGTGCCAGCAGTGAGGGACTAGCGGGCCTTACAGATACGCAGTATTTT. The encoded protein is CASSEGLAGLTDTQYF. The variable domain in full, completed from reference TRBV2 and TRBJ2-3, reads EPEVTQTPSHQVTQMGQEVILRCVPISNHLYFYWYRQILGQKVEFLVSFYNNEISEKSEIFDDQFSVERPDGSNFTLKIRSTKLEDSAMYFCASSEGLAGLTDTQYFGPGTRLTVL.

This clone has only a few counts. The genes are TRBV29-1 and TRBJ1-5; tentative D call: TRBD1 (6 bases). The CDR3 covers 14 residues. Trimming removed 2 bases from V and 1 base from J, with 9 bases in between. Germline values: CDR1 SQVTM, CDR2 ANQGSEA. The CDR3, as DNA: TGCAGCGTTGAATCTGGACAGAGCAATCAGCCCCAGCATTTT. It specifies CSVESGQSNQPQHF.

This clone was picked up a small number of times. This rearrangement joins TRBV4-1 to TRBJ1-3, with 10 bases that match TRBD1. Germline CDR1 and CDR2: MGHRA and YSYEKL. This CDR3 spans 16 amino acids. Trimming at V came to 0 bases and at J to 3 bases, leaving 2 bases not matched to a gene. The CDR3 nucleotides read TGCGCCAGCAGCCAAGATCGGACAGGGGGTGGAAACACCATATATTTT. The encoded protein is CASSQDRTGGGNTIYF.

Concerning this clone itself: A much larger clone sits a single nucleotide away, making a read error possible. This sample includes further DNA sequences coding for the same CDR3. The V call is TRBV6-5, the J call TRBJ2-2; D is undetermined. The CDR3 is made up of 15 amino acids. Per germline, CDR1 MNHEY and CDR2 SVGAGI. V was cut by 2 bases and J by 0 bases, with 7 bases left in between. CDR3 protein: CASSYAPSNTGELFF. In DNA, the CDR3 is TGTGCCAGCAGTTACGCCCCCTCGAACACCGGGGAGCTGTTTTTT.

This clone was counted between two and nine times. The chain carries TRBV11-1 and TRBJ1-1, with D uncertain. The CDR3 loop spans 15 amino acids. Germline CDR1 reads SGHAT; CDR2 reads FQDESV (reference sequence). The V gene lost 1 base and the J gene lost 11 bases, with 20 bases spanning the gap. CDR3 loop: CASSLGSGWGEWAFF. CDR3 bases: TGTGCCAGCAGCTTAGGAAGCGGCTGGGGTGAGTGGGCTTTCTTT.

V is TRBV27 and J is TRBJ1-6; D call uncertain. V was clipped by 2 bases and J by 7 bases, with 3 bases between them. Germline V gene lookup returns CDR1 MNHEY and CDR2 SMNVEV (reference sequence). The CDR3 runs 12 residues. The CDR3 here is CASSLINSPLHF. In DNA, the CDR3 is TGTGCCAGCAGTTTAATAAATTCACCCCTCCACTTT.

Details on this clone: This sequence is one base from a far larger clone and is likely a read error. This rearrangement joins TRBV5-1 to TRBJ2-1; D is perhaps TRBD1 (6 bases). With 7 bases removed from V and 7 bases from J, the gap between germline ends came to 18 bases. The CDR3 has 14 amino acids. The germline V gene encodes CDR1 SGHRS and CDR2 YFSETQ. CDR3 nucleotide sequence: TGCGCCAGCCAAGACATGAACAGGGTGAATGAGCAGTTCTTC. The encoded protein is CASQDMNRVNEQFF.

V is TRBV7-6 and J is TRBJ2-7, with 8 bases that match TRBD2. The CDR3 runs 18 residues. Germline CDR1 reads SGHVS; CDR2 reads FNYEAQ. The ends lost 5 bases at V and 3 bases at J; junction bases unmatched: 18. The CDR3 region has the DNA TGTGCCAGCAGCCCCTACTCTCCGGAGGTTGCGGGAGGCTACGAGCAGTACTTC. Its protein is CASSPYSPEVAGGYEQYF.

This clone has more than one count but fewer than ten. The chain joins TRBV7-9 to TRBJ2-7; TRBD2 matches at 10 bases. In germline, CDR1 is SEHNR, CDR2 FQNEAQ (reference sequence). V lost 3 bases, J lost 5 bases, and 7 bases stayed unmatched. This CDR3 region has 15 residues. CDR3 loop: CASSFDLAGVNEQYF. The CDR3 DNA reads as TGTGCCAGCAGCTTCGACCTAGCGGGAGTCAACGAGCAGTACTTC.

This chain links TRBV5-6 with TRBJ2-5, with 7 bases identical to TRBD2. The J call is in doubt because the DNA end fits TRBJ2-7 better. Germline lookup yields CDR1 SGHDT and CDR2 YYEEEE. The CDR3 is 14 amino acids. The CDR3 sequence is CASSSPGSGYEQYF. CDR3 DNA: TGTGCCAGCAGCTCTCCGGGTAGCGGGTACGAGCAGTACTTC.

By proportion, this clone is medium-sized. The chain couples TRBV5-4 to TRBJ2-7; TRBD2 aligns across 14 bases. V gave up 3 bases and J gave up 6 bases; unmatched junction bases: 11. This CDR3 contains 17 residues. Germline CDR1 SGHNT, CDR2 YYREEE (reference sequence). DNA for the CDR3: TGTGCCAGCAGCTGGGTGCCGGGACTAGCGGGAGTGCCCGAGCAGTACTTC. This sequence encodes CASSWVPGLAGVPEQYF.

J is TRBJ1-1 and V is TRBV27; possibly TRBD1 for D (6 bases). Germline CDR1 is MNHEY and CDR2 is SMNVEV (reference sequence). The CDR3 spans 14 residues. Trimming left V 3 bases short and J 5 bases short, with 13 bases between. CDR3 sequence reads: CASSFLGGGTEAFF. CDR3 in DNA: TGTGCCAGCAGTTTTCTAGGGGGGGGAACTGAAGCTTTCTTT.

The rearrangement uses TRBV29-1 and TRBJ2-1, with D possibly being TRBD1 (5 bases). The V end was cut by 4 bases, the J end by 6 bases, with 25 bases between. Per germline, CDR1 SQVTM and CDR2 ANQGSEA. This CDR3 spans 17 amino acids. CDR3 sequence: CSVVLLSAGWAFNEQFF. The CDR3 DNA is TGCAGCGTTGTGTTGTTGTCGGCAGGGTGGGCCTTCAATGAGCAGTTCTTC.

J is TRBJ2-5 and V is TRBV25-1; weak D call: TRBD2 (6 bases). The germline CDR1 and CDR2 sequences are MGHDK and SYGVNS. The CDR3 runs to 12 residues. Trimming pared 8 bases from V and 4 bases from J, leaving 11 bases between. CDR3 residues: CASGRGTETQYF. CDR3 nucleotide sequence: TGTGCCAGCGGGCGGGGCACAGAGACCCAGTACTTC.

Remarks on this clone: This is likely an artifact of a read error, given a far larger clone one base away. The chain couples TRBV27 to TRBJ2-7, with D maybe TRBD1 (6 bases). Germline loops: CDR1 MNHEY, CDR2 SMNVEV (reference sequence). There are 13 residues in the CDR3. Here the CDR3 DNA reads TGTGCCAGGAGTTTGGCACAGGGCTGGGAGCAGTACTTC. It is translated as CARSLAQGWEQYF.

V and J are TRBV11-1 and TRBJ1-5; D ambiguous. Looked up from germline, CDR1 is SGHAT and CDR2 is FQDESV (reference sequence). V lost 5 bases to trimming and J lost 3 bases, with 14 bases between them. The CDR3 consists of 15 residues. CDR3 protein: CASSQDGGDNQPQHF. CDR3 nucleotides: TGTGCCAGCAGCCAAGACGGAGGTGACAATCAGCCCCAGCATTTT.

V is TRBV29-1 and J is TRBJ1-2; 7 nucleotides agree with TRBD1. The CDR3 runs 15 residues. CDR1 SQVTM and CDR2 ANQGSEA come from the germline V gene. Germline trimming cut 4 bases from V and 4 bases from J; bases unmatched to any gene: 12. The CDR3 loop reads CSVVSGTDMAYGYTF. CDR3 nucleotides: TGCAGCGTTGTTTCCGGGACAGACATGGCCTATGGCTACACCTTC.

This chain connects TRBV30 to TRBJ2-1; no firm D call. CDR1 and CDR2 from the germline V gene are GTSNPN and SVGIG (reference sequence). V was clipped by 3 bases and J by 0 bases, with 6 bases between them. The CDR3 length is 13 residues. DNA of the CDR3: TGTGCCTGGAGGTCGAGCTCCTACAATGAGCAGTTCTTC. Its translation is CAWRSSSYNEQFF.

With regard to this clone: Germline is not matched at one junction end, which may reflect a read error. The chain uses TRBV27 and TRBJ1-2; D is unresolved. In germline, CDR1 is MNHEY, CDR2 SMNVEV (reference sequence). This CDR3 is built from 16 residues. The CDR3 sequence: CACSSYSGVANYGYTF. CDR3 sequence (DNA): TGTGCCTGCAGTTCATACTCCGGGGTAGCTAACTATGGCTACACCTTC.